The 14 T cell receptor beta chains below were found in one sample sequenced in a study of blood T cells in healthy people across ages (dated by TCRdb to about 2015). Library construction relied on 5' RACE. TCRdb lists the instrument as Illumina HiSeq 2500. A second roughly 6 to 11 cycle PCR used a sample-barcoded 5' primer and a J-beta primer mix. TCRdb reran the public reads through fastp at Q25 and MiXCR, keeping productive beta chains. Merged by CDR3 protein, the rows form single entries marked with the most common genes and DNA. For this sample the table gives about 1.7 million distinct CDR3 sequences, of which approximately 28% were detected only once. The ten largest clones add up to less than 9.5% of the sample. The specimen was blood. The receptors stem from a woman between 25 and 40 years old in good health.

This clonotype occurred many times. The gene calls are TRBV20-1 and TRBJ2-7; D is ambiguous. The CDR3 spans 12 residues. V was shortened by 4 bases and J by 2 bases, with 9 bases between the two germline ends. Germline V CDR1 and CDR2: DFQATT, SNEGSKA (reference sequence). As DNA, the CDR3 is TGCAGTGCTACCACTACCCCCTACGAGCAGTACTTC. Its protein product is CSATTTPYEQYF.

This clonotype was seen at least ten times. The rearrangement links TRBV6-1 to TRBJ2-3; D perhaps matches TRBD2 (6 bases). The CDR3 covers 13 residues. From germline, CDR1 is MNHNS and CDR2 SASEGT. Trimming cost V 6 bases and J 2 bases, with 9 bases left between them. CDR3 protein: CASSLAVTDTQYF. The CDR3 DNA is TGTGCCAGCAGCTTAGCGGTCACAGATACGCAGTATTTT.

There are a few counts of this clonotype. One junction end disagrees with the germline gene, perhaps due to a read error. The chain uses TRBV12-3 or TRBV12-4 and TRBJ2-7; 7 bases agree with TRBD1. This CDR3 has 14 residues. CDR3 in DNA: TGTGCCAGCAGTGCAGGACAGGAGACCTACGGGCAGTACTTC. It codes for CASSAGQETYGQYF.

There are many counts of this clonotype. The chain joins TRBV12-3 or TRBV12-4 to TRBJ2-3, with no clear D. The closer fit of TRBJ2-5 to the DNA end suggests the J call may be wrong. The CDR3 is made up of 11 amino acids. This CDR3 reads CASSFEGTQYF. The CDR3 DNA reads TGTGCCAGCAGTTTCGAAGGGACCCAGTACTTC.

The CDR3 DNA reads TGTGCCAGCAGGGGACTGGGAGACAGGGGGCCTGCAGATACGCAGTATTTT. Translated: CASRGLGDRGPADTQYF. The chain has TRBV12-3 or TRBV12-4 and TRBJ2-3; 10 bases line up with TRBD1. The CDR3 has 17 residues. V shed 6 bases, J shed 4 bases, and the junction held 13 bases outside the gene matches.

The chain recombines TRBV7-2 with TRBJ2-4, with TRBD1 matching over 8 bases. This CDR3 is 16 amino acids long. The germline gives CDR1 SGHTA, CDR2 FQGNSA. V gave up 5 bases and J gave up 2 bases; unmatched junction bases: 8. CDR3 coding DNA: TGTGCCAGCAGCCCGCGACAGGGGAAGACCAAAAACATTCAGTACTTC. Its protein is CASSPRQGKTKNIQYF.

The chain recombines TRBV5-1 with TRBJ2-1, with D possibly matching TRBD2 (6 bases). Trimming took off 4 bases at V and 5 bases at J, with 19 bases between the two ends. This CDR3 has 16 residues. CDR1 and CDR2 (germline): SGHRS, YFSETQ. The CDR3 spells CASSPQTSRHHNEQFF. CDR3 sequence (DNA): TGCGCCAGCAGCCCCCAAACTAGCCGTCACCACAATGAGCAGTTCTTC.

The chain combines TRBV2 with TRBJ2-5; 13 bases align to TRBD2. Germline trimming cut 4 bases from V and 7 bases from J; bases unmatched to any gene: 3. In germline, CDR1 is SNHLY, CDR2 FYNNEI. This CDR3 is 14 amino acids long. The CDR3 DNA reads TGTGCCAGCAGTGGGACTAGCGGGAGAGGGACCCAGTACTTC. Protein sequence: CASSGTSGRGTQYF.

This clonotype has ten or more counts. The chain couples TRBV29-1 to TRBJ2-1, with TRBD1 identical over 7 bases. This CDR3 is 13 amino acids long. The V gene's germline CDR1 is SQVTM and CDR2 ANQGSEA. The J segment lost 3 bases and the V segment lost 7 bases, leaving 6 bases of the junction unmatched. This chain's CDR3 is CSADRVDYNEQFF. The CDR3 DNA sequence: TGCAGCGCTGACAGGGTGGACTACAATGAGCAGTTCTTC.

With regard to this clonotype: This may come from a read error, since a much larger clone is one base off. The rearrangement uses TRBV6-5 and TRBJ1-2, with D possibly TRBD1 on 5 matching bases. This CDR3 has 16 residues. Germline-derived CDR1 and CDR2 are MNHEY and SVGAGI. In DNA form, the CDR3 reads TGTGCCAGCAGCCAACCGAGGTCGGGGGTCGGCTATGGCGACACCTTC. Translation: CASSQPRSGVGYGDTF.

This chain connects TRBV5-1 to TRBJ2-7; 8 bases are a match to TRBD2. Germline V lookup: CDR1 SGHRS, CDR2 YFSETQ. The junction had 7 bases not matched to a gene; V was cut back by 5 bases and J by 0 bases. The CDR3 runs 15 residues. The CDR3 spells CASRLGSGSSYEQYF. The CDR3 coding sequence is TGCGCCAGCAGGCTGGGCAGCGGGAGCTCCTACGAGCAGTACTTC.

This clonotype has a count of ten or more. The chain carries TRBV12-3 or TRBV12-4 and TRBJ2-5, with D perhaps TRBD2 (6 bases). CDR3 size: 14 residues. Trimming removed 3 bases at V and 9 bases at J, with 17 bases between. Here the CDR3 reads CASSFSGTERSQYF. The CDR3 coding sequence is TGTGCCAGCAGTTTCTCCGGGACTGAGAGGTCCCAGTACTTC.

The chain combines TRBV5-1 with TRBJ1-6; 7 bases are a match to TRBD1. CDR1 is SGHRS, CDR2 YFSETQ, per germline. The CDR3 contains 17 residues. V was pared by 4 bases and J by 4 bases, with 11 bases of the junction left unmatched. The DNA of the CDR3 is TGCGCCAGCAGCGAGACAGGGAGCCGCTCTTATAATTCACCCCTCCACTTT. This codes for CASSETGSRSYNSPLHF.

The chain recombines TRBV19 with TRBJ2-1; 9 nucleotides align to TRBD2. This CDR3 is built from 13 residues. The V segment lost 4 bases and the J segment 6 bases; nucleotides outside the gene matches: 1. Germline lookup yields CDR1 LNHDA and CDR2 SQIVND (reference sequence). The CDR3, as DNA: TGTGCCAGTAGTAGCGGGGGGGTCAATGAGCAGTTCTTC. Residues: CASSSGGVNEQFF.